The rows below give T cell receptor beta chains drawn from one sample of a study of cytomegalovirus exposure and HLA in healthy donors. Using immunoSEQ multiplex PCR, the repertoire was profiled, and TCRdb retains in-frame clones only, with some absent. In the table there are tens of thousands of clones, just under 95% of which are singletons. Specimen: PBMCs. These receptors were taken from a woman aged 18-30 years in good health and CMV-seropositive. CDR3s leave out the opening cysteine and the closing phenylalanine or tryptophan. Each record gives: J gene, V gene, D gene, CDR3 protein. The D gene is left open where the match is weak.

TRBJ2-7 TRBV7-9 - ASSSSTGLHLYEQY
TRBJ2-7 TRBV4-3 - ASSRGPQVLGSYEQY
TRBJ1-5 TRBV15 - ATSRGAVNQPQH
TRBJ1-6 TRBV7-8 TRBD1 ASSLTGGYNSPLH
TRBJ2-1 TRBV19 TRBD2 ASSIGRTSGSKDEQF
TRBJ1-6 TRBV4-1 - ASSPGLRNWNSPLH
TRBJ1-1 TRBV28 TRBD1 ASSHPGTGGGEAF
TRBJ1-1 TRBV11-3 TRBD1 ASSFKDRESPEAF
TRBJ1-5 TRBV2 TRBD1 ASTRQGRNSNQPQH
TRBJ2-3 TRBV4-3 TRBD2 ASSQEIGLAGGDTQY
TRBJ2-7 TRBV5-4 TRBD1 ASSLGAGQGREQY
TRBJ1-1 TRBV30 TRBD1 AWTHDRVISTEAF
TRBJ1-1 TRBV28 - ASSLGTTGLMNTEAF
TRBJ1-4 TRBV6-6 - ASSYSSGKGEKLF
TRBJ1-2 TRBV28 - ASSLVPGPGYT
TRBJ2-3 TRBV7-9 - ASSLGSAGERTDTQY
TRBJ2-3 TRBV11-2 TRBD2 ASSTTSGRAGTDTQY
TRBJ2-7 TRBV6-1 - ASSGGTVTYEQY
TRBJ2-1 TRBV9 - ASSVDGGMGRNEQF
TRBJ2-1 TRBV9 TRBD1 ASSTQGVTHNEQF
TRBJ2-2 TRBV19 TRBD1 ASRDRVKTGELF
TRBJ1-5 TRBV6-5 - ASSPTGLSNQPQH
TRBJ2-1 TRBV29-1 TRBD2 SVDGLAGRANEQF
TRBJ1-6 TRBV30 - AWSGDLVSPLH
TRBJ2-7 TRBV27 TRBD1 ASSSRGRIGYEQY
TRBJ2-5 TRBV6-5 - ASSATGTPIETQY
TRBJ2-1 TRBV4-3 - ASSQEVAVYNEQF
TRBJ2-7 TRBV4-2 TRBD2 ASSQDRPLAGDYEQY
TRBJ1-1 TRBV27 - ASRTATMNTEAF
TRBJ1-1 TRBV19 - ASSIRGVSSNTEAF
TRBJ2-1 TRBV5-1 TRBD2 ASSQMTSGSYNEQF
TRBJ2-2 TRBV5-1 - ASSRDPGYSF
TRBJ1-5 TRBV28 - ASSLSAGSVQPQH
TRBJ2-3 TRBV28 - ASSFGGGRTDTQY
TRBJ2-2 TRBV11-2 TRBD1 ASSLRQGNTGELF
TRBJ1-5 TRBV12-5 TRBD1 ASGLATGGNQPQH
TRBJ2-3 TRBV27 TRBD1 ASSLWVRGLGTDTQY
TRBJ2-7 TRBV28 - ASSFGDYEQY
TRBJ1-6 TRBV5-1 TRBD1 ASSPTGTGTSANNSPLH
TRBJ2-1 TRBV9 TRBD2 ASSVAAGTSGVKQF
TRBJ2-7 TRBV6-5 TRBD2 ASSNSGRASYEQY
TRBJ1-1 TRBV27 - AASRGVNTEAF
TRBJ1-3 TRBV7-2 TRBD1 ASSSGTANSGNTIY
TRBJ2-2 TRBV6-5 - ASSYSTAGELF
TRBJ2-6 TRBV18 - ASSPKRGISGANVLT
TRBJ2-2 TRBV2 TRBD1 ASSVAQGGSGELF
TRBJ1-6 TRBV6-5 TRBD1 ASKKGQGISSPLH
TRBJ2-1 TRBV5-1 TRBD2 ASSPARAGGVNEQF
TRBJ1-1 TRBV10-2 - ASSEVGMNTEAF